These 5 T cell receptor beta chains were all obtained from the same sample, sequenced in a study of shared clonotypes between healthy human individuals. Generated by immunoSEQ multiplex PCR, the TCRdb table keeps only in-frame clones and is missing some. The sample includes hundreds of thousands of clones, about two thirds seen only once; the top ten take 1.8%. Sample: memory CD4+ T cells sorted from blood. As for subset: CD45RA-negative fraction. Receptor source: a woman between 25 and 40 years old in good health.

V and J are TRBV19 and TRBJ2-7; 8 bases are a match to TRBD1. The CDR3 has 14 amino acids. V shed 5 bases and J 5 bases; nucleotides not matched to a gene: 8. CDR1 and CDR2 (germline): LNHDA, SQIVND (reference sequence). The CDR3 sequence: CASSSRQGRNEQYF. The DNA for the CDR3 is TGTGCCAGTAGTTCGAGACAGGGGAGGAACGAGCAGTACTTC. Drawing the rest from reference TRBV19 and TRBJ2-7, the complete variable domain is DGGITQSPKYLFRKEGQNVTLSCEQNLNHDAMYWYRQDPGQGLRLIYYSQIVNDFQKGDIAEGYSVSREKKESFPLTVTSAQKNPTAFYLCASSSRQGRNEQYFGPGTRLTVT.

This rearrangement joins TRBV2 to TRBJ2-1, with 12 nucleotides matching TRBD2. The CDR3 contains 14 residues. CDR1 and CDR2 from the germline V gene are SNHLY and FYNNEI. J lost 9 bases, V lost 7 bases, and 7 bases had no gene match. In DNA, the CDR3 is TGTGCCAGCAAGGCTAGCGGGAGGGCTTTTGAGCAGTTCTTC. It encodes CASKASGRAFEQFF.

The chain recombines TRBV6-1 with TRBJ2-5; tentative D call: TRBD2 (5 bases). The V gene's germline CDR1 is MNHNS and CDR2 SASEGT. Trimming cost V 7 bases and J 4 bases, with 19 bases left between them. CDR3 length: 15 amino acids. The CDR3 loop is CASTRGWERRETQYF. CDR3 coding DNA: TGTGCCAGCACGCGAGGGTGGGAGAGAAGAGAGACCCAGTACTTC.

The sample holds a few counts of this clone. The CDR3 loop reads CARTQTEYGYTF. The CDR3 coding sequence is TGTGCCAGGACTCAGACTGAATATGGCTACACCTTC. The genes are TRBV2 and TRBJ1-2; D call uncertain. This CDR3 has 12 residues. Germline CDR1 reads SNHLY; CDR2 reads FYNNEI. Trimming removed 9 bases from V and 5 bases from J, with 13 bases in between.

At least ten counts were recorded for this clone. The rearrangement links TRBV4-1 to TRBJ1-5; 11 bases agree with TRBD1. V was pared by 4 bases and J by 4 bases, with 3 bases of the junction left unmatched. Germline CDR1 and CDR2: MGHRA and YSYEKL. This CDR3 spans 15 amino acids. CDR3 bases: TGCGCCAGCAGCCTAGGGACAGGGGGGAATCAGCCCCAGCATTTT. It is translated as CASSLGTGGNQPQHF.